These 31 T cell receptor beta chains share one sample of origin, sequenced in a study of cytomegalovirus exposure and HLA in healthy donors. The PCR contained 60 Vbeta and 13 Jbeta primers. TCRdb's copy holds only in-frame clones and misses some; the assay was immunoSEQ multiplex PCR. In the table there are about 190,000 clones, more than 60% of which are singletons. Sample: PBMCs. The receptor source for this set is a woman in her twenties or thirties in good health and CMV-seropositive.

This chain connects TRBV7-8 to TRBJ2-7; no clear D. The germline V and J ends were trimmed by 6 bases and 0 bases, with 9 bases remaining between them. The CDR3 sequence is 13 residues long. CDR1 is SGHVS and CDR2 is FQNEAQ in the germline V gene. The chain's CDR3 is CASSPIPSYEQYF. For the CDR3, the DNA is TGTGCCAGCAGTCCCATCCCCTCCTACGAGCAGTACTTC.

This clone was counted a single time. The chain employs TRBV28 and TRBJ2-7; TRBD1 aligns across 8 bases. Germline values: CDR1 MDHEN, CDR2 SYDVKM. Unmatched junction bases numbered 10, after V lost 7 bases and J lost 5 bases. This CDR3 is built from 14 residues. Here the CDR3 DNA reads TGTGCCAGCATATGGTCGCAGGGGGCGCACGAGCAGTACTTC. Its protein is CASIWSQGAHEQYF.

This chain joins TRBV6-6 and TRBJ1-3; D is uncertain. Trimming left V 10 bases short and J 0 bases short, with 10 bases between. The germline CDR1 and CDR2 sequences are MNHNY and SVGAGI (reference sequence). The CDR3 has 13 residues. DNA of the CDR3: TGTGCCACCACCCCCTACTCTGGAAACACCATATATTTT. This codes for CATTPYSGNTIYF.

J is TRBJ2-5 and V is TRBV29-1; D may be TRBD1 (7 bases). CDR1 is SQVTM, CDR2 ANQGSEA, per germline. This CDR3 contains 13 residues. V shed 8 bases and J shed 5 bases, with 18 bases lying between them. CDR3 loop: CSHSGGGGETQYF. The CDR3 coding sequence is TGCAGCCATAGTGGAGGGGGCGGGGAGACCCAGTACTTC. Full variable domain (outside the CDR3, taken from reference TRBV29-1 and TRBJ2-5): SAVISQKPSRDICQRGTSLTIQCQVDSQVTMMFWYRQQPGQSLTLIATANQGSEATYESGFVIDKFPISRPNLTFSTLTVSNMSPEDSSIYLCSHSGGGGETQYFGPGTRLLVL.

The rearrangement links TRBV2 to TRBJ1-4; TRBD1 aligns across 7 bases. Trimming cost V 7 bases and J 4 bases; bases outside gene matches: 6. Per germline, CDR1 SNHLY and CDR2 FYNNEI. The CDR3 is 14 residues long. The CDR3 is CASNLGTVNEKLFF. The CDR3 DNA follows: TGTGCCAGCAACCTGGGGACAGTTAATGAAAAACTGTTTTTT.

There are a few counts of this clone. This chain connects TRBV6-5 to TRBJ1-4; maybe TRBD1 (6 bases). This CDR3 spans 16 amino acids. V was cut by 0 bases and J by 1 base, with 9 bases left in between. CDR1 and CDR2 (germline): MNHEY, SVGAGI. The CDR3 here is CASSYSGGGTNEKLFF. The CDR3 region has the DNA TGTGCCAGCAGTTACTCAGGGGGGGGAACTAATGAAAAACTGTTTTTT.

This clone was picked up one time. This chain uses TRBV4-3 with TRBJ2-5; D unclear. The CDR3 consists of 15 residues. Trimming took off 1 base at V and 2 bases at J, with 11 bases between the two ends. Germline-derived CDR1 and CDR2 are LGHNA and YSLEER. CDR3 sequence (DNA): TGCGCCAGCAGCCAAGCCCTTCTAGAACAAGAGACCCAGTACTTC. Residues: CASSQALLEQETQYF.

This clone has a single count. The J gene is TRBJ1-6, the V gene TRBV9, with TRBD1 matching 8 bases. V lost 4 bases to trimming and J lost 5 bases; unmatched junction nucleotides: 5. The length of the CDR3 is 15 residues. From germline, CDR1 is SGDLS and CDR2 YYNGEE. The CDR3 protein is CASSSRQGNNSPLHF. CDR3 nucleotide sequence: TGTGCCAGCAGCTCGCGACAGGGGAATAATTCACCCCTCCACTTT.

As DNA, the CDR3 is TGTGCCAGCAGTTTATTTGCAGGGCGGTTTACTGAAGCTTTCTTT. It is translated as CASSLFAGRFTEAFF. V gene TRBV27 combines with J gene TRBJ1-1; D possibly corresponds to TRBD1 (5 bases). The CDR3 covers 15 residues. The V and J ends lost 1 base and 5 bases respectively, with 14 bases between them. The germline V gene has CDR1 MNHEY and CDR2 SMNVEV (reference sequence).

This chain connects TRBV14 to TRBJ2-2, with a tentative D call TRBD2 (6 bases). Trimming cost V 8 bases and J 4 bases, with 8 bases left between them. Germline-derived CDR1 and CDR2 are SGHDN and FVKESK. The CDR3 runs to 12 residues. CDR3 sequence: CASGDFTGELFF. In nucleotides, the CDR3 is TGTGCCAGCGGGGACTTCACCGGGGAGCTGTTTTTT.

The V gene is TRBV27, the J gene TRBJ2-5; the match to TRBD1 covers 8 bases. The germline gives CDR1 MNHEY, CDR2 SMNVEV (reference sequence). V dropped 8 bases and J dropped 5; count of bases not matched to a gene: 7. The length of the CDR3 is 13 residues. The CDR3 reads CASGIRTGETQYF. In nucleotides, the CDR3 is TGTGCCAGCGGGATAAGGACAGGGGAGACCCAGTACTTC.

This chain joins TRBV5-5 and TRBJ2-5; TRBD2 matches at 9 bases. J was trimmed by 5 bases and V by 5 bases; bases with no gene match: 7. Looked up from germline, CDR1 is SGHKS and CDR2 is YYEKEE (reference sequence). The CDR3 has 14 amino acids. CDR3: CASSDNSGGETQYF. As DNA, the CDR3 is TGTGCCAGCAGTGATAATAGCGGGGGTGAGACCCAGTACTTC.

The V gene is TRBV19, the J gene TRBJ2-3, with D unclear. The germline CDR1 and CDR2 sequences are LNHDA and SQIVND (reference sequence). The CDR3 totals 13 residues. Trimming took off 8 bases at V and 2 bases at J, with 11 bases between the two ends. The DNA for the CDR3 is TGTGCCAGTCGACAATCGAACACAGATACGCAGTATTTT. Translation: CASRQSNTDTQYF.

CDR3 DNA: TGTGCCAGCTCACCGGGAGGTCAGAGCACTGAAGCTTTCTTT. Its protein is CASSPGGQSTEAFF. This chain uses TRBV18 with TRBJ1-1; D gene ambiguous. The V gene lost 3 bases and the J gene lost 4 bases, with 12 bases spanning the gap. Germline V gene sequence: CDR1 KGHSH, CDR2 LQKENI. The CDR3 consists of 14 residues. Full variable domain (outside the CDR3, taken from reference TRBV18 and TRBJ1-1): NAGVMQNPRHLVRRRGQEARLRCSPMKGHSHVYWYRQLPEEGLKFMVYLQKENIIDESGMPKERFSAEFPKEGPSILRIQQVVRGDSAAYFCASSPGGQSTEAFFGQGTRLTVV.

V gene TRBV30 combines with J gene TRBJ2-1; 11 positions match TRBD2. This CDR3 has 13 residues. The trim removed 4 bases at V and 4 bases at J, leaving 0 bases unmatched. The germline gives CDR1 GTSNPN, CDR2 SVGIG (reference sequence). The CDR3: CAWTSGRYNEQFF. CDR3 in DNA: TGTGCCTGGACTAGCGGGAGGTACAATGAGCAGTTCTTC.

The chain recombines TRBV11-2 with TRBJ2-7; no reliable D call. Germline assignment: CDR1 SGHAT and CDR2 FQNNGV. Trimming stripped 1 base from V and 6 bases from J, with 19 bases between. This CDR3 has 16 amino acids. CDR3 protein: CASSLVATSPRFEQYF. The DNA for the CDR3 is TGTGCCAGCAGCTTAGTAGCAACCTCTCCGCGATTCGAGCAGTACTTC. Combining the CDR3 with reference TRBV11-2 and TRBJ2-7 gives the whole variable domain EAGVAQSPRYKIIEKRQSVAFWCNPISGHATLYWYQQILGQGPKLLIQFQNNGVVDDSQLPKDRFSAERLKGVDSTLKIQPAKLEDSAVYLCASSLVATSPRFEQYFGPGTRLTVT.

The chain employs TRBV6-1 and TRBJ2-5, with D tentatively TRBD2 (7 bases). The germline V gene encodes CDR1 MNHNS and CDR2 SASEGT. The CDR3 runs 13 residues. V was pared by 8 bases and J by 4 bases, with 14 bases between. The CDR3: CASRGGGTETQYF. CDR3 DNA: TGTGCCAGCCGAGGGGGGGGGACAGAGACCCAGTACTTC.

This sequence joins TRBV18 and TRBJ1-5; D is perhaps TRBD1 (5 bases). The germline V gene encodes CDR1 KGHSH and CDR2 LQKENI. Trimming stripped 4 bases from V and 3 bases from J, with 16 bases between. This CDR3 is built from 16 residues. The CDR3 loop is CASSQGLGGDNQPQHF. The CDR3 DNA follows: TGTGCCAGCTCACAGGGGCTGGGGGGTGACAATCAGCCCCAGCATTTT.

The chain uses TRBV6-6 and TRBJ2-1, with 9 bases matching TRBD2. Losses at the gene ends were 6 bases for V and 7 bases for J; bases not matched to a gene: 7. This CDR3 is built from 14 residues. CDR1 is MNHNY, CDR2 SVGAGI, per germline (reference sequence). The CDR3 region is CASRASGRYNEQFF. The CDR3 region has the DNA TGTGCCAGCAGGGCCAGCGGGAGGTATAATGAGCAGTTCTTC.

V and J are TRBV2 and TRBJ1-4, with 9 bases aligning to TRBD1. Unmatched junction bases numbered 13, after V lost 8 bases and J lost 3 bases. This CDR3 is 17 amino acids long. The V gene's germline CDR1 is SNHLY and CDR2 FYNNEI. The CDR3 is CASSRYRDRDSNEKLFF. CDR3 nucleotide sequence: TGTGCCAGCTCAAGGTACCGGGACAGGGATTCTAATGAAAAACTGTTTTTT.

J is TRBJ1-1 and V is TRBV28; D unclear. The CDR3 is 14 residues long. Trimming took 3 bases from V and 0 from J, leaving 8 bases between them. Germline values: CDR1 MDHEN, CDR2 SYDVKM. CDR3 DNA sequence: TGTGCCAGCAGTTTGGAGCAGATGAACACTGAAGCTTTCTTT. Protein: CASSLEQMNTEAFF. Full variable domain (outside the CDR3, taken from reference TRBV28 and TRBJ1-1): DVKVTQSSRYLVKRTGEKVFLECVQDMDHENMFWYRQDPGLGLRLIYFSYDVKMKEKGDIPEGYSVSREKKERFSLILESASTNQTSMYLCASSLEQMNTEAFFGQGTRLTVV.

The chain combines TRBV6-5 with TRBJ1-1; 8 bases fit TRBD1. Trimming took 6 bases from V and 4 from J; bases not matched to a gene: 4. The length of the CDR3 is 13 residues. The germline V gene has CDR1 MNHEY and CDR2 SVGAGI. CDR3 region: CASSRTGGTEAFF. The CDR3 nucleotides are TGTGCCAGCAGCCGTACAGGGGGCACTGAAGCTTTCTTT.

The J gene is TRBJ1-4, the V gene TRBV4-1, with 8 bases matching TRBD1. The CDR3 is 15 amino acids. J lost 0 bases, V lost 8 bases, and 5 bases had no gene match. Germline CDR1 is MGHRA and CDR2 is YSYEKL. The CDR3 loop is CASLGQGSTNEKLFF. As DNA, the CDR3 is TGCGCCAGCCTCGGACAGGGATCAACTAATGAAAAACTGTTTTTT.

This clone was counted between two and nine times. The rearrangement uses TRBV6-5 and TRBJ2-7; 8 bases fit TRBD2. The V and J ends lost 2 bases and 2 bases, in that order; junction bases with no gene match: 5. Germline V gene lookup returns CDR1 MNHEY and CDR2 SVGAGI. The CDR3 is made up of 15 amino acids. The CDR3 loop is CASSYGPGLAYEQYF. In DNA form, the CDR3 reads TGTGCCAGCAGTTACGGACCGGGACTAGCCTACGAGCAGTACTTC.

The V gene is TRBV19, the J gene TRBJ1-1; 9 nucleotides line up with TRBD1. CDR3 length: 14 residues. V gave up 0 bases and J gave up 11 bases; unmatched junction bases: 7. CDR1 and CDR2 (germline): LNHDA, SQIVND (reference sequence). CDR3 protein: CASSIDTGTGFAFF. The CDR3 DNA sequence: TGTGCCAGTAGTATAGATACCGGGACAGGGTTTGCTTTCTTT.

This rearrangement joins TRBV15 to TRBJ2-1; the D gene is possibly TRBD2 (5 bases). V lost 0 bases, J lost 8 bases, and 8 bases lay in between. The CDR3 is 13 residues long. Germline lookup yields CDR1 LNHNV and CDR2 YYDKDF (reference sequence). The CDR3 spells CATSRDRGHEQFF. The DNA for the CDR3 is TGTGCCACCAGCAGAGATCGAGGGCATGAGCAGTTCTTC.

This clone was picked up a small number of times. J is TRBJ1-2 and V is TRBV6-6; D call uncertain. CDR1 and CDR2 from the germline V gene are MNHNY and SVGAGI (reference sequence). V lost 4 bases, J lost 4 bases, and 13 bases lay in between. The CDR3 is 14 residues long. The CDR3 DNA reads TGTGCCAGCAGTTCCGCGGGTGGACGCTATGGCTACACCTTC. This translates into CASSSAGGRYGYTF.

This clone was seen just once. The V and J genes are TRBV4-1 and TRBJ1-5; TRBD1 agrees at 8 bases. The germline gives CDR1 MGHRA, CDR2 YSYEKL. Trimming at V came to 1 base and at J to 3 bases, leaving 5 bases not matched to a gene. The CDR3 is 16 amino acids. The CDR3 region is CASSQAGQGANQPQHF. In DNA, the CDR3 is TGCGCCAGCAGCCAAGCCGGACAGGGTGCCAATCAGCCCCAGCATTTT.

The chain combines TRBV20-1 with TRBJ1-1; tentatively, D is TRBD1 (5 bases). CDR3 size: 11 residues. Trimming left V 5 bases short and J 9 bases short, with 13 bases between. Germline lookup yields CDR1 DFQATT and CDR2 SNEGSKA (reference sequence). The CDR3 DNA follows: TGCAGTGCTCTTGGACAACCTAAAGCTTTCTTT. This encodes CSALGQPKAFF.

The chain combines TRBV19 with TRBJ2-2; possibly TRBD1 for D (6 bases). V shed 5 bases and J shed 6 bases, with 22 bases lying between them. Germline V lookup: CDR1 LNHDA, CDR2 SQIVND (reference sequence). This CDR3 contains 17 residues. CDR3 in DNA: TGTGCCAGTAGTCCCCGTCAGACAGGTTATTTTGCCGGGGAGCTGTTTTTT. Amino acids: CASSPRQTGYFAGELFF.

The rearrangement links TRBV27 to TRBJ2-4; D is undetermined. The CDR3 spans 12 residues. V lost 3 bases and J 9 bases, leaving 9 bases between the germline ends. The V gene's germline CDR1 is MNHEY and CDR2 SMNVEV (reference sequence). The CDR3 reads CASSFDRSIQYF. CDR3 in DNA: TGTGCCAGCAGTTTTGACCGGAGCATTCAGTACTTC.